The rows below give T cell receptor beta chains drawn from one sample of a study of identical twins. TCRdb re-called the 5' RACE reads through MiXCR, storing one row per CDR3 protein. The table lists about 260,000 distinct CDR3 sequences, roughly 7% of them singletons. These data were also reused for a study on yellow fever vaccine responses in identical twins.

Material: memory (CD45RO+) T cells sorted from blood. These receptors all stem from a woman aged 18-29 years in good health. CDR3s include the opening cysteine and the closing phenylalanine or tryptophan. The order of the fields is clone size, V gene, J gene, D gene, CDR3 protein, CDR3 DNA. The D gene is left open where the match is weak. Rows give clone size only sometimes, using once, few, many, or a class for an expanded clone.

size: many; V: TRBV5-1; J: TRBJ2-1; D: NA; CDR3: CASSRLPRGEPYDNEQFF; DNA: TGCGCCAGCAGCCGATTACCTCGTGGGGAACCCTACGACAATGAGCAGTTCTTC
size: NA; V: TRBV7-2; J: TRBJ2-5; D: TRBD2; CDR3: CASSSGLAENQAETQYF; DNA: TGTGCCAGCAGCTCAGGACTAGCGGAGAACCAGGCGGAGACCCAGTACTTC
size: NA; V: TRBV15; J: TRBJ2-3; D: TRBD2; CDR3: CATSREASGSRDTQYF; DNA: TGTGCCACCAGCAGAGAAGCTAGCGGGAGTAGGGATACGCAGTATTTT
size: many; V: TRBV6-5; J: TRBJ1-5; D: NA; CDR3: CASSYKTGPGLEPNQPQHF; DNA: TGTGCCAGCAGTTACAAAACAGGGCCAGGATTAGAACCCAATCAGCCCCAGCATTTT
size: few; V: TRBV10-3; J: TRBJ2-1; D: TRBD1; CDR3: CATDRGQNNEQFF; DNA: TGTGCCACCGACAGGGGCCAAAACAATGAGCAGTTCTTC
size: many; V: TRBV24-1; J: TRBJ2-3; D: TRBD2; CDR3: CATSDPSGVTDTQYF; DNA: TGTGCCACCAGTGACCCAAGCGGGGTCACAGATACGCAGTATTTT
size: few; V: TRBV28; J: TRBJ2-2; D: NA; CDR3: CASSFRKTNTGELFF; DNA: TGTGCCAGCAGTTTTAGGAAAACGAACACCGGGGAGCTGTTTTTT
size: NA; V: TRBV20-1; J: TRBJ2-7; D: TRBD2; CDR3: CCARDATSGRSYEQYF; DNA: TGCTGTGCTAGAGATGCTACTAGCGGGAGGTCCTACGAGCAGTACTTC
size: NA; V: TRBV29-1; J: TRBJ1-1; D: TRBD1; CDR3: CSGTGGLNTEAFF; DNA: TGCAGCGGGACAGGGGGGCTGAACACTGAAGCTTTCTTT
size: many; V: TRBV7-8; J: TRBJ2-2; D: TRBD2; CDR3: CASSRTSGSSRTGELFF; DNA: TGTGCCAGCAGCCGGACTAGCGGGAGTTCGCGTACCGGGGAGCTGTTTTTT
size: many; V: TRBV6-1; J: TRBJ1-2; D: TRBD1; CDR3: CASTETWDSYGYTF; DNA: TGTGCCAGCACCGAAACCTGGGACAGCTATGGCTACACCTTC
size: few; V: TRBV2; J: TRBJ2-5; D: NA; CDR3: CASSEQVGETQYF; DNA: TGTGCCAGCAGTGAGCAGGTCGGGGAGACCCAGTACTTC
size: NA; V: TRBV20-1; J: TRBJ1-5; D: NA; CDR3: CSATDGNQPQHF; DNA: TGCAGTGCTACTGACGGCAATCAGCCCCAGCATTTT